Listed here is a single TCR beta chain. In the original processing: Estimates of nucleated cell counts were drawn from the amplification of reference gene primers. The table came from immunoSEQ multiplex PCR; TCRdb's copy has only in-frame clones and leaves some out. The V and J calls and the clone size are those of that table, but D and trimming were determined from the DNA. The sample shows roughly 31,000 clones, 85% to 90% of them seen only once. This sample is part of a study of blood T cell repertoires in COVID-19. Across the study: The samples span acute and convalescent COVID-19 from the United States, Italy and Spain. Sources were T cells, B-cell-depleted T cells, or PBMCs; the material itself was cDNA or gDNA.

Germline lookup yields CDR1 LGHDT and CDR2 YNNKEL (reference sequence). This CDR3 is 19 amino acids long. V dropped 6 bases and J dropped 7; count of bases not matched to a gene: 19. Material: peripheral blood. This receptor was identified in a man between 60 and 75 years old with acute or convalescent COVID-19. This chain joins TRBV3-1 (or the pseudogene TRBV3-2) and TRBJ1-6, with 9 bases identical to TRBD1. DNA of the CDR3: TGTGCCAGCAGTCCACAACTGCCGGTCCCGGGACAGGGCAATTCACCCCTCCACTTT. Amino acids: CASSPQLPVPGQGNSPLHF.